This paragraph covers one TCR beta chain sequence. Per the study methods: Amplification with reference gene primers provided the estimates of nucleated cell counts. This table comes from immunoSEQ multiplex PCR, and its TCRdb copy is limited to in-frame clones, with some not included. V, J and clone size reflect that table, while D and trimming were determined from the DNA. Of 150,000 to 200,000 clones in the sample, about 80% were seen once. The data derive from a study of blood T cell repertoires in COVID-19. Study-level information: Sample material is recorded as cDNA or gDNA derived from T cells, B-cell-depleted T cells, or PBMCs.

This TCR was recovered from a man aged 55 to 70 with acute or convalescent COVID-19. The sequenced sample consisted of peripheral blood.

The CDR3 reads CASSLAGVNTEAFF. The CDR3 nucleotides are TGTGCCAGCAGCTTGGCGGGGGTGAACACTGAAGCTTTCTTT. The rearrangement links TRBV7-3 to TRBJ1-1; the D gene is possibly TRBD1 (5 bases). V lost 3 bases, J lost 0 bases, and 8 bases lay in between. CDR1 is SGHTA, CDR2 FQGTGA, per germline. This CDR3 has 14 amino acids.